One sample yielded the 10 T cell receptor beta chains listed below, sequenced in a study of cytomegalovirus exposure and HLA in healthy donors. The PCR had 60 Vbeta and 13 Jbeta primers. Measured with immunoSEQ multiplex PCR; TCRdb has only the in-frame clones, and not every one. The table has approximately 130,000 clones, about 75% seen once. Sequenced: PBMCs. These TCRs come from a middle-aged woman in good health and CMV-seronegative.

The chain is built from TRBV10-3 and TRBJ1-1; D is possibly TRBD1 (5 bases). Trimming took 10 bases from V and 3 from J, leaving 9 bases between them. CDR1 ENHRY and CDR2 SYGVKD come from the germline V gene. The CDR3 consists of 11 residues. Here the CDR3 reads CASRQHTEAFF. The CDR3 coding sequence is TGTGCCAGCCGACAGCACACTGAAGCTTTCTTT.

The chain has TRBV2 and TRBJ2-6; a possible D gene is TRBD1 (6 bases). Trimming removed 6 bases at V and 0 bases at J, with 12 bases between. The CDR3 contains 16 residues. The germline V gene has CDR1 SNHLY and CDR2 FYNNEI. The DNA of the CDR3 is TGTGCCAGCAGAGCAGGACAGTCCTCTGGGGCCAACGTCCTGACTTTC. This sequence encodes CASRAGQSSGANVLTF.

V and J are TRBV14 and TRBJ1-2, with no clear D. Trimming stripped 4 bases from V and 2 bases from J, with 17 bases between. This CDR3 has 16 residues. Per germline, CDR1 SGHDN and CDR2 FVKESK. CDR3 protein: CASSRPFGGGNYGYTF. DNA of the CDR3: TGTGCCAGCAGCCGCCCCTTCGGAGGAGGGAACTATGGCTACACCTTC.

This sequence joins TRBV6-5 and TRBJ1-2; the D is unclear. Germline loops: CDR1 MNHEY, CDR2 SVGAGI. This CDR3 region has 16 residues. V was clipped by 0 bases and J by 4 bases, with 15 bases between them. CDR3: CASSYSTDSASYGYTF. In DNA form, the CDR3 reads TGTGCCAGCAGTTACTCGACGGACTCAGCTTCCTATGGCTACACCTTC.

This CDR3 reads CASSLTGGTYEQYF. CDR3 DNA sequence: TGTGCCAGCAGTCTGACCGGGGGTACCTACGAGCAGTACTTC. The chain carries TRBV27 and TRBJ2-7; D is possibly TRBD2 (6 bases). With 5 bases removed from V and 2 bases from J, the gap between germline ends came to 13 bases. The CDR3 is 14 residues long. CDR1 is MNHEY, CDR2 SMNVEV, per germline (reference sequence).

The CDR3 nucleotides read TGTGCCAGCAGCGTAGAGTTAACAGTCACCGGGGAGCTGTTTTTT. It translates to CASSVELTVTGELFF. The V call is TRBV9, the J call TRBJ2-2; no definite D call. CDR3 size: 15 residues. Deletions cut 0 bases from V and 4 bases from J, with 10 bases between. Germline CDR1 reads SGDLS; CDR2 reads YYNGEE.

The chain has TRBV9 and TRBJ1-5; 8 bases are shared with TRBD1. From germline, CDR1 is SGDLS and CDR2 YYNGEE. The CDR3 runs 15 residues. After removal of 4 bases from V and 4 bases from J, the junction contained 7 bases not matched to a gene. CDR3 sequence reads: CASSSGQGGNQPQHF. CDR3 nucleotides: TGTGCCAGCAGCTCCGGACAGGGAGGGAATCAGCCCCAGCATTTT. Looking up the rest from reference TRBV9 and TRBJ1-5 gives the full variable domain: DSGVTQTPKHLITATGQRVTLRCSPRSGDLSVYWYQQSLDQGLQFLIQYYNGEERAKGNILERFSAQQFPDLHSELNLSSLELGDSALYFCASSSGQGGNQPQHFGDGTRLSIL.

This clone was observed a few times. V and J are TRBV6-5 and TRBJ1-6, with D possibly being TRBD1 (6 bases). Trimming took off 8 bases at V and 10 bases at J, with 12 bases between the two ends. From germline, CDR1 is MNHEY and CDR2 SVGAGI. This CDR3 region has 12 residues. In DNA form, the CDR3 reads TGTGCCAGCGGCAGGGGCGAATCACCCCTCCACTTT. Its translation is CASGRGESPLHF.

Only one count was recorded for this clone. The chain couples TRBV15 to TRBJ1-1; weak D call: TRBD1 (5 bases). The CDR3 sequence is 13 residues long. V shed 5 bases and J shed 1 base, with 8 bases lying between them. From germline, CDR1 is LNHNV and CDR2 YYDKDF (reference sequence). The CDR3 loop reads CATSRQGNTEAFF. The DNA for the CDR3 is TGTGCCACCAGCCGGCAGGGGAACACTGAAGCTTTCTTT.

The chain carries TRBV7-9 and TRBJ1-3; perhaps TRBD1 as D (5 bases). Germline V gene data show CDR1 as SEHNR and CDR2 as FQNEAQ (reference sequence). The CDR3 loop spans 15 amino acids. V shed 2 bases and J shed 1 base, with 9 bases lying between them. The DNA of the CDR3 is TGTGCCAGCAGCTTAAAATCAGGGTCTGGAAACACCATATATTTT. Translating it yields CASSLKSGSGNTIYF. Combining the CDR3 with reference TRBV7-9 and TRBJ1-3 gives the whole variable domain DTGVSQNPRHKITKRGQNVTFRCDPISEHNRLYWYRQTLGQGPEFLTYFQNEAQLEKSRLLSDRFSAERPKGSFSTLEIQRTEQGDSAMYLCASSLKSGSGNTIYFGEGSWLTVV.